The rows below give T cell receptor beta chains drawn from one sample of a study of blood T cell repertoires in COVID-19. Profiled with immunoSEQ multiplex PCR; TCRdb holds only in-frame clones, not every one. The repertoire has more than 95,000 clones, 85% of them found once; the top ten carry approximately 6.6%. Sequences were obtained from peripheral blood. The source of these receptors is a man older than 75 with active or convalescent COVID-19. Each CDR3 is given with its conserved first and last residue. The D gene is left open where the match is weak. Where a row states a size, it is once, few, many or the class of an expanded clone; other rows omit it.

size	V	J	D	CDR3	DNA
NA	TRBV9	TRBJ1-4	TRBD1	CASSVEWTGTNEKLFF	TGTGCCAGCAGCGTAGAATGGACAGGAACTAATGAAAAACTGTTTTTT
NA	TRBV7-3	TRBJ1-3	NA	CASSHVRGSAPGNTIYF	TGTGCCAGCAGCCACGTACGAGGATCAGCACCTGGAAACACCATATATTTT
once	TRBV5-4	TRBJ2-1	TRBD2	CASSFSGRAWNEQFF	TGTGCCAGCAGCTTTAGCGGGAGGGCCTGGAATGAGCAGTTCTTC
NA	TRBV6-5	TRBJ2-7	NA	CASSRIGSSGYEQYF	TGTGCCAGCAGTCGTATCGGGAGTAGCGGATACGAGCAGTACTTC
few	TRBV18	TRBJ1-3	TRBD1	CASSPISGQGLAGNTIYF	TGTGCCAGCTCACCCATTTCGGGACAGGGGTTGGCTGGAAACACCATATATTTT
NA	TRBV9	TRBJ1-3	NA	CASSVGGTGNTIYF	TGTGCCAGCAGCGTAGGAGGAACCGGAAACACCATATATTTT
NA	TRBV19	TRBJ1-4	TRBD1	CASSISGQLNEKLFF	TGTGCCAGTAGTATTTCGGGACAGCTTAATGAAAAACTGTTTTTT
NA	TRBV7-9	TRBJ1-2	NA	CASSLQGSGYTF	TGTGCCAGCAGCTTACAGGGGAGCGGCTACACCTTC
NA	TRBV2	TRBJ2-1	NA	CASTKSLQGGQFF	TGTGCCAGCACGAAATCCCTACAGGGTGGGCAGTTCTTC
NA	TRBV5-1	TRBJ1-6	NA	CASSFSGVSPLHF	TGCGCCAGCAGCTTTTCAGGGGTATCACCCCTCCACTTT
NA	TRBV11-2	TRBJ2-7	TRBD1	CASSSGQGAAEQYF	TGTGCCAGCAGCTCCGGACAGGGGGCGGCCGAGCAGTACTTC
NA	TRBV7-2	TRBJ2-3	TRBD2	CASSPGLVTDTQYF	TGTGCCAGCAGCCCGGGACTAGTAACAGATACGCAGTATTTT
NA	TRBV6-1	TRBJ2-1	TRBD1	CASSATGTGGFNEQFF	TGTGCCAGCAGTGCCACCGGGACAGGGGGCTTCAATGAGCAGTTCTTC
NA	TRBV10-3	TRBJ1-5	NA	CAIRDSLNSNQPQHF	TGTGCCATCAGGGACAGCTTGAATAGCAATCAGCCCCAGCATTTT
NA	TRBV5-8	TRBJ1-5	NA	CASSFRSVQPQHF	TGTGCCAGCAGCTTCAGGTCGGTTCAGCCCCAGCATTTT
NA	TRBV3-1/TRBV3-2	TRBJ1-1	TRBD1	CASSVFVTGDTEAFF	TGTGCCAGCAGCGTATTTGTAACAGGGGACACTGAAGCTTTCTTT
NA	TRBV28	TRBJ2-5	NA	CASSLSGQETQYF	TGTGCCAGCAGTTTGAGCGGCCAAGAGACCCAGTACTTC
NA	TRBV11-3	TRBJ2-2	NA	CASSLYGRDSNTGELFF	TGTGCCAGCAGCTTATATGGCAGGGACTCCAACACCGGGGAGCTGTTTTTT
NA	TRBV18	TRBJ1-1	TRBD1	CASSQRTGTNTEAFF	TGTGCCAGCTCACAACGGACAGGGACGAACACTGAAGCTTTCTTT
NA	TRBV4-2	TRBJ2-6	TRBD2	CASSQDPPGLAGGTSGANVLTF	TGTGCCAGCAGCCAGGACCCTCCGGGACTAGCGGGAGGTACCTCTGGGGCCAACGTCCTGACTTTC
NA	TRBV14	TRBJ2-1	NA	CASSQTQGNEQFF	TGTGCCAGCAGCCAAACTCAGGGGAATGAGCAGTTCTTC
NA	TRBV3-1/TRBV3-2	TRBJ1-2	NA	CASSHGGGASGYTF	TGTGCCAGCAGCCATGGGGGAGGGGCTAGCGGCTACACCTTC
once	TRBV27	TRBJ1-2	TRBD1	CASSPTGGFYGYTF	TGTGCCAGCAGTCCGACAGGGGGCTTCTATGGCTACACCTTC
NA	TRBV9	TRBJ2-1	NA	CASSPRTNNEQFF	TGTGCCAGCAGCCCCCGGACTAACAATGAGCAGTTCTTC
NA	TRBV30	TRBJ2-7	NA	CAWSRVEQYF	TGTGCCTGGAGTAGAGTTGAGCAGTACTTC
NA	TRBV29-1	TRBJ2-1	TRBD2	CSVGGGLAGENNEQFF	TGCAGCGTTGGCGGGGGACTAGCGGGAGAAAACAATGAGCAGTTCTTC
once	TRBV20-1	TRBJ1-5	NA	CSASLTADRNQPQHF	TGCAGTGCTAGTTTGACAGCAGACCGCAATCAGCCCCAGCATTTT
NA	TRBV7-8	TRBJ1-1	NA	CASRRLGGLNTEAFF	TGTGCCAGCAGGCGGTTGGGGGGACTGAACACTGAAGCTTTCTTT
NA	TRBV30	TRBJ2-1	NA	CAWSVSRGNNEQFF	TGTGCCTGGAGTGTATCTAGGGGGAACAATGAGCAGTTCTTC
NA	TRBV4-3	TRBJ2-2	TRBD1	CASSQNPPGGSNTGELFF	TGCGCCAGCAGCCAAAATCCCCCAGGGGGATCGAACACCGGGGAGCTGTTTTTT
NA	TRBV13	TRBJ2-1	NA	CASSLGSGLEFF	TGTGCCAGCAGCTTAGGTTCGGGACTTGAGTTCTTC
NA	TRBV5-4	TRBJ1-1	NA	CASSPTTSGTEAFF	TGTGCCAGCAGCCCAACTACCTCGGGAACTGAAGCTTTCTTT
NA	TRBV21-1	TRBJ2-3	NA	CASARGLTTRTDTQYF	TGTGCCAGCGCAAGGGGGCTAACGACCCGCACAGATACGCAGTATTTT
few	TRBV7-9	TRBJ1-4	NA	CASSRGGGATNEKLFF	TGTGCCAGCAGCCGGGGAGGAGGTGCAACTAATGAAAAACTGTTTTTT
NA	TRBV6-4	TRBJ1-5	NA	CASYYGGDQPQHF	TGTGCCAGCTACTATGGGGGGGATCAGCCCCAGCATTTT
NA	TRBV5-1	TRBJ1-2	TRBD1	CASSSSGTGAGYTF	TGCGCCAGCAGCTCCTCCGGGACAGGGGCTGGCTACACCTTC
NA	TRBV28	TRBJ1-5	NA	CASSWHSNRGGSNQPQHF	TGTGCCAGCAGTTGGCATTCTAATCGGGGTGGGAGCAATCAGCCCCAGCATTTT
once	TRBV28	TRBJ1-4	NA	CASSLSPPGTTNEKLFF	TGTGCCAGCAGTTTATCACCTCCCGGGACAACAAATGAAAAACTGTTTTTT
few	TRBV5-1	TRBJ2-5	NA	CASSTRDSRGRPQETQYF	TGCGCCAGCTCGACAAGAGACAGTAGAGGGAGGCCCCAAGAGACCCAGTACTTC
NA	TRBV9	TRBJ1-2	NA	CASSVSGSGYTF	TGTGCCAGCAGCGTGAGCGGGAGTGGCTACACCTTC
NA	TRBV5-1	TRBJ2-2	NA	CASSLGASASTGELFF	TGCGCCAGCAGCTTGGGGGCTAGCGCGAGCACCGGGGAGCTGTTTTTT
once	TRBV24-1	TRBJ1-1	NA	CATSDPERGKNTEAFF	TGTGCCACCAGTGATCCCGAGAGGGGGAAGAACACTGAAGCTTTCTTT
once	TRBV11-2	TRBJ2-1	TRBD2	CASRSPRGSLTNEQFF	TGTGCCAGCAGGTCCCCTCGCGGGAGTTTAACCAATGAGCAGTTCTTC
few	TRBV7-2	TRBJ2-3	TRBD1	CASSPDRARDTQYF	TGTGCCAGCAGCCCTGACAGGGCTCGAGATACGCAGTATTTT
NA	TRBV4-1	TRBJ2-3	NA	CASSQDPAARQYF	TGCGCCAGCAGCCAAGATCCGGCGGCACGGCAGTATTTT
NA	TRBV27	TRBJ1-1	TRBD1	CASSLGTGGTEAFF	TGTGCCAGCAGTCTCGGGACAGGGGGCACTGAAGCTTTCTTT
NA	TRBV7-3	TRBJ2-3	TRBD2	CASSFLAGVPDTQYF	TGTGCCAGCAGCTTTTTAGCGGGAGTCCCAGATACGCAGTATTTT
NA	TRBV3-1/TRBV3-2	TRBJ1-1	NA	CASSQLDGAEAFF	TGTGCCAGCAGCCAGTTAGACGGAGCTGAAGCTTTCTTT
once	TRBV19	TRBJ2-7	TRBD1	CASSTQGAQYEQYF	TGTGCCAGTAGTACACAGGGGGCGCAGTACGAGCAGTACTTC
NA	TRBV7-2	TRBJ2-5	NA	CASLRAHQETQYF	TGTGCCAGCCTCAGGGCCCACCAAGAGACCCAGTACTTC
NA	TRBV27	TRBJ2-7	NA	CASSSQGRRAYEQYF	TGTGCCAGCAGTTCACAGGGCCGCAGGGCCTACGAGCAGTACTTC
NA	TRBV20-1	TRBJ2-7	NA	CSADLVPGQYF	TGCAGTGCCGACCTAGTACCGGGACAGTACTTC